The 22 T cell receptor beta chains presented below share a single source sample, sequenced in a study of blood T cell repertoires in COVID-19. The protocol was immunoSEQ multiplex PCR, while the TCRdb copy is restricted to in-frame clones and leaves out a portion. The sample shows about 44,000 clones, around 90% of them seen only once. The specimen was peripheral blood. These TCRs come from an elderly woman in a cohort sampled during active or convalescent COVID-19.

The chain employs TRBV18 and TRBJ2-5; maybe TRBD1 (6 bases). V was cut by 6 bases and J by 4 bases, with 15 bases left in between. Germline CDR1 is KGHSH and CDR2 is LQKENI. The CDR3 contains 14 residues. CDR3 in DNA: TGTGCCAGCTCGCCTTCCAGCAGGGGAGAGACCCAGTACTTC. Translated, it gives CASSPSSRGETQYF.

This CDR3 reads CASRREGLPSGANVLTF. CDR3 DNA sequence: TGTGCCAGCAGGAGGGAGGGACTACCCTCTGGGGCCAACGTCCTGACTTTC. The chain is built from TRBV2 and TRBJ2-6; 7 bases agree with TRBD2. V shed 6 bases, J shed 0 bases, and the junction held 8 bases outside the gene matches. The CDR3 covers 17 residues. Germline CDR1 reads SNHLY; CDR2 reads FYNNEI.

This chain uses TRBV7-2 with TRBJ2-2, with D maybe TRBD1 (5 bases). The CDR3 runs to 17 residues. V lost 2 bases to trimming and J lost 6 bases, with 19 bases between them. Germline-derived CDR1 and CDR2 are SGHTA and FQGNSA. CDR3: CASSLSRAASLSGELFF. The CDR3 DNA reads TGTGCCAGCAGCTTATCCAGGGCAGCCTCTTTGTCCGGGGAGCTGTTTTTT. Together with reference TRBV7-2 and TRBJ2-2, the CDR3 gives the full variable domain: GAGVSQSPSNKVTEKGKDVELRCDPISGHTALYWYRQSLGQGLEFLIYFQGNSAPDKSGLPSDRFSAERTGGSVSTLTIQRTQQEDSAVYLCASSLSRAASLSGELFFGEGSRLTVL.

The chain links TRBV3-1 (or the pseudogene TRBV3-2) to TRBJ1-2; 10 bases fit TRBD1. V lost 5 bases and J lost 8; bases outside the gene matches: 5. The CDR3 consists of 13 residues. CDR1 and CDR2 (germline): LGHDT, YNNKEL (reference sequence). This CDR3 is CASSTDRGQGYTF. The CDR3 nucleotides read TGTGCCAGCAGCACCGACAGGGGGCAAGGCTACACCTTC.

J is TRBJ1-2 and V is TRBV18; no definite D call. Trimming cost V 1 base and J 4 bases, with 10 bases left between them. The CDR3 is 14 residues long. Looked up from germline, CDR1 is KGHSH and CDR2 is LQKENI. The CDR3 DNA follows: TGTGCCAGCTCACCACGAGCGGAATTCTATGGCTACACCTTC. This sequence encodes CASSPRAEFYGYTF.

The gene calls are TRBV9 and TRBJ2-5; TRBD1 matches 9 bases. Germline trimming cut 6 bases from V and 2 bases from J; bases unmatched to any gene: 8. Germline V gene sequence: CDR1 SGDLS, CDR2 YYNGEE. There are 15 residues in the CDR3. CDR3 nucleotide sequence: TGTGCCAGCACCTCCGGGACAGGGCAACAAGAGACCCAGTACTTC. Residues: CASTSGTGQQETQYF.

The chain joins TRBV9 to TRBJ2-5, with 13 nucleotides matching TRBD2. The trim removed 0 bases at V and 4 bases at J, leaving 3 bases unmatched. Germline-derived CDR1 and CDR2 are SGDLS and YYNGEE. This CDR3 region has 16 residues. CDR3 region: CASSVGTSGGVETQYF. CDR3 bases: TGTGCCAGCAGCGTAGGGACTAGCGGGGGCGTAGAGACCCAGTACTTC. The variable domain in full, with the rest retrieved from reference TRBV9 and TRBJ2-5, is DSGVTQTPKHLITATGQRVTLRCSPRSGDLSVYWYQQSLDQGLQFLIQYYNGEERAKGNILERFSAQQFPDLHSELNLSSLELGDSALYFCASSVGTSGGVETQYFGPGTRLLVL.

V is TRBV2 and J is TRBJ2-3; 11 bases match TRBD2. Germline lookup yields CDR1 SNHLY and CDR2 FYNNEI. Trimming took 5 bases from V and 5 from J; bases not matched to a gene: 6. The CDR3 totals 15 residues. CDR3 amino acids: CASSLTSGSGDTQYF. The CDR3 DNA reads as TGTGCCAGCAGTCTTACTAGCGGGAGTGGAGATACGCAGTATTTT.

The genes are TRBV11-3 and TRBJ1-2, with 9 bases matching TRBD1. The germline V gene encodes CDR1 SGHNT and CDR2 YENEEA. The V segment lost 3 bases and the J segment 2 bases; nucleotides outside the gene matches: 1. The length of the CDR3 is 14 residues. CDR3 nucleotides: TGTGCCAGCAGCTTGGGACAGGGAAACTATGGCTACACCTTC. It yields the protein CASSLGQGNYGYTF.

The chain carries TRBV24-1 and TRBJ1-1, with D maybe TRBD1 (5 bases). There are 12 residues in the CDR3. Germline values: CDR1 KGHDR, CDR2 SFDVKD. V was trimmed by 4 bases and J by 8 bases, leaving 10 bases between them. CDR3 protein: CATSDQTAEAFF. The CDR3 nucleotides read TGTGCCACCAGTGACCAGACAGCCGAAGCTTTCTTT.

This chain connects TRBV10-1 to TRBJ2-1; TRBD1 matches 11 bases. Germline V gene sequence: CDR1 WNHNN, CDR2 SYGVQD (reference sequence). Unmatched junction bases numbered 7, after V lost 6 bases and J lost 6 bases. This CDR3 spans 15 amino acids. The chain's CDR3 is CASSHGQGARNEQFF. CDR3 DNA sequence: TGCGCCAGCAGCCACGGACAGGGGGCGCGCAATGAGCAGTTCTTC.

V is TRBV12-1 and J is TRBJ2-5; TRBD2 was called by the table and not checked on the DNA. TRBV12-1 constitutes a pseudogene. The CDR3 has 16 amino acids. In DNA form, the CDR3 reads TGTGCCAGCAGCTTTTTGGCTAGCGGGAGGTGGGAGACCCAGTACTTC. Translated, it gives CASSFLASGRWETQYF.

The gene calls are TRBV12-3 or TRBV12-4 and TRBJ1-1, with TRBD1 as a possible D gene (6 bases). The CDR3 sequence is 13 residues long. Trimming left V 8 bases short and J 3 bases short, with 13 bases between. In DNA form, the CDR3 reads TGTGCCAGCGCCTATCCAGGGGACACTGAAGCTTTCTTT. It is translated as CASAYPGDTEAFF.

This chain uses TRBV25-1 with TRBJ1-2; 9 nucleotides match TRBD1. The CDR3 spans 16 residues. Trimming removed 5 bases from V and 4 bases from J; junction bases left unmatched: 11. Germline loops: CDR1 MGHDK, CDR2 SYGVNS. CDR3 sequence (DNA): TGTGCCAGCAGTCCCCGGGGACAGGGTAACCTCTATGGCTACACCTTC. It yields the protein CASSPRGQGNLYGYTF.

The chain employs TRBV9 and TRBJ2-1, with D tentatively TRBD2 (5 bases). V lost 0 bases, J lost 4 bases, and 11 bases lay in between. Per germline, CDR1 SGDLS and CDR2 YYNGEE. The CDR3 runs to 15 residues. The CDR3 nucleotides read TGTGCCAGCAGCGTAGCGGGAAACAATTACAATGAGCAGTTCTTC. Translation: CASSVAGNNYNEQFF.

V gene TRBV7-8 combines with J gene TRBJ2-3; 8 bases are a match to TRBD1. V shed 5 bases and J 0 bases; nucleotides not matched to a gene: 4. CDR1 is SGHVS, CDR2 FQNEAQ, per germline. This CDR3 has 15 amino acids. DNA for the CDR3: TGTGCCAGCAGCCCGACAGGGGCTAGCACAGATACGCAGTATTTT. This translates into CASSPTGASTDTQYF.

V is TRBV5-1 and J is TRBJ2-1, with no clear D. V lost 4 bases, J lost 2 bases, and 13 bases lay in between. The CDR3 is made up of 15 amino acids. The germline V gene has CDR1 SGHRS and CDR2 YFSETQ. CDR3 coding DNA: TGCGCCAGCAGCCTGATATCTGGGCCCTACAATGAGCAGTTCTTC. Translation: CASSLISGPYNEQFF.

The chain uses TRBV4-1 and TRBJ2-2; 12 bases line up with TRBD1. CDR3 length equals 17 residues. The V segment lost 4 bases and the J segment 4 bases; nucleotides outside the gene matches: 7. CDR1 is MGHRA and CDR2 is YSYEKL in the germline V gene. The CDR3 DNA reads as TGCGCCAGCAGCCGCCGGGACAGGGGGCGCAGCACCGGGGAGCTGTTTTTT. It translates to CASSRRDRGRSTGELFF.

The chain recombines TRBV9 with TRBJ2-1; D remains ambiguous. Germline lookup yields CDR1 SGDLS and CDR2 YYNGEE. This CDR3 has 16 residues. The germline V and J ends were trimmed by 0 bases and 2 bases, with 12 bases remaining between them. In DNA form, the CDR3 reads TGTGCCAGCAGCGTAGGGCAGTACCTGACCTACAATGAGCAGTTCTTC. It translates to CASSVGQYLTYNEQFF.

The rearrangement links TRBV19 to TRBJ1-5; D not resolved. The CDR3 length is 14 residues. Per germline, CDR1 LNHDA and CDR2 SQIVND (reference sequence). V dropped 5 bases and J dropped 4 bases, with 12 bases sitting between them. In DNA form, the CDR3 reads TGTGCCAGTAGTCTTAGCCCGGGGAATCAGCCCCAGCATTTT. It codes for CASSLSPGNQPQHF.

The chain links TRBV3-1 (or the pseudogene TRBV3-2) to TRBJ1-6; perhaps TRBD1 as D (6 bases). From germline, CDR1 is LGHDT and CDR2 YNNKEL (reference sequence). V was pared by 8 bases and J by 6 bases, with 11 bases between. The CDR3 length is 13 residues. For the CDR3, the DNA is TGTGCCAGCGGGACAAGACTTAATTCACCCCTCCACTTT. Translating it yields CASGTRLNSPLHF.

The CDR3 sequence: CASSFTEGTSGRYEQYF. CDR3 nucleotide sequence: TGTGCCAGCAGCTTCACGGAGGGGACTAGCGGGCGCTACGAGCAGTACTTC. This rearrangement joins TRBV11-3 to TRBJ2-7; 12 bases map to TRBD2. The CDR3 sequence is 17 residues long. Trimming removed 3 bases from V and 3 bases from J; junction bases left unmatched: 9. Germline-derived CDR1 and CDR2 are SGHNT and YENEEA.